A single sample gave rise to the 16 T cell receptor beta chains below, sequenced in a study of control samples from healthy donors and cancer patients. Only in-frame clones appear in the TCRdb table, and some are missing; sequencing was by immunoSEQ multiplex PCR. Here the sample spans 90,000 to 100,000 clones, 90% being singletons. Sequencing was carried out using blood. The receptors derive from a woman younger than 30 in good health.

The J gene is TRBJ2-7, the V gene TRBV10-1; TRBD1 aligns across 8 bases. CDR3 length equals 13 residues. The V segment lost 0 bases and the J segment 5 bases; nucleotides outside the gene matches: 0. CDR1 is WNHNN and CDR2 is SYGVQD in the germline V gene (reference sequence). The CDR3 loop reads CASSESTGDEQYF. The CDR3 DNA reads TGCGCCAGCAGTGAGTCGACAGGGGACGAGCAGTACTTC.

V gene TRBV3-1 (or the pseudogene TRBV3-2) combines with J gene TRBJ2-5, with 9 bases lining up with TRBD2. The CDR3 runs 18 residues. CDR1 is LGHDT, CDR2 YNNKEL, per germline (reference sequence). V shed 1 base and J 0 bases; nucleotides not matched to a gene: 9. The CDR3 sequence is CASSQGRSGGPYQETQYF. CDR3 coding DNA: TGTGCCAGCAGCCAAGGTCGTAGCGGGGGACCGTACCAAGAGACCCAGTACTTC.

The V gene is TRBV7-9, the J gene TRBJ2-7, with 7 bases matching TRBD2. CDR1 is SEHNR, CDR2 FQNEAQ, per germline (reference sequence). Trimming cost V 5 bases and J 5 bases; bases outside gene matches: 12. The CDR3 runs to 15 residues. The CDR3 DNA sequence: TGTGCCAGCAGCAACCAGATGGGGGGGTCGGACGAGCAGTACTTC. The encoded protein is CASSNQMGGSDEQYF.

The V gene is TRBV10-1, the J gene TRBJ2-1; the match to TRBD2 covers 8 bases. CDR1 and CDR2 from the germline V gene are WNHNN and SYGVQD (reference sequence). The CDR3 spans 12 residues. The trim removed 9 bases at V and 8 bases at J, leaving 6 bases unmatched. Here the CDR3 reads CARDAGGDEQFF. CDR3 bases: TGCGCCAGGGACGCGGGGGGAGATGAGCAGTTCTTC.

CDR3 DNA: TGTGCCAGCAGCAAAACTCTAGCCTCACCCCTCCACTTT. This gives the protein CASSKTLASPLHF. The genes are TRBV7-3 and TRBJ1-6; no clear D gene. The germline gives CDR1 SGHTA, CDR2 FQGTGA. Trimming left V 5 bases short and J 10 bases short, with 12 bases between. The CDR3 extends over 13 amino acids.

V usage is TRBV4-1 and J usage is TRBJ1-5; 7 nucleotides match TRBD1. The V and J ends lost 0 bases and 1 base, in that order; junction bases with no gene match: 6. Germline V gene sequence: CDR1 MGHRA, CDR2 YSYEKL. The CDR3 runs to 17 residues. The CDR3 region has the DNA TGCGCCAGCAGCCAAGATAACCCGACAGGGAGCAATCAGCCCCAGCATTTT. This sequence encodes CASSQDNPTGSNQPQHF.

The rearrangement links TRBV4-2 to TRBJ2-6; TRBD1 might be the D (5 bases). The CDR3 has 18 residues. V was shortened by 0 bases and J by 2 bases, with 14 bases between the two germline ends. The germline CDR1 and CDR2 sequences are LGHNA and YNFKEQ. In nucleotides, the CDR3 is TGTGCCAGCAGCCAAGATCCCCCAGGGATGGCTGGGGCCAACGTCCTGACTTTC. This sequence encodes CASSQDPPGMAGANVLTF.

This chain joins TRBV10-1 and TRBJ2-5; a possible D gene is TRBD2 (7 bases). Germline CDR1 and CDR2: WNHNN and SYGVQD (reference sequence). Trimming cost V 5 bases and J 5 bases, with 12 bases left between them. This CDR3 has 13 amino acids. CDR3 nucleotide sequence: TGCGCCAGCAGTAGGGGGGGTGAGGAGACCCAGTACTTC. Translating gives CASSRGGEETQYF.

The chain joins TRBV11-2 to TRBJ2-1; either TRBD1 or TRBD2 may fit D (5 bases each). The CDR3 is 16 amino acids. The V gene lost 1 base and the J gene lost 7 bases, with 17 bases spanning the gap. Germline CDR1 reads SGHAT; CDR2 reads FQNNGV. CDR3 DNA sequence: TGTGCCAGCAGCTTAGGTTGGGCAGGGCCGGGGAATGAGCAGTTCTTC. Amino acid sequence: CASSLGWAGPGNEQFF.

V is TRBV12-3 or TRBV12-4 and J is TRBJ2-5; D not certain. The V gene lost 6 bases and the J gene lost 5 bases, with 13 bases spanning the gap. This CDR3 spans 13 amino acids. CDR3 protein: CASSLGGVETQYF. The CDR3 DNA follows: TGTGCCAGCAGCCTGGGTGGGGTGGAGACCCAGTACTTC.

The chain combines TRBV20-1 with TRBJ1-2; D remains ambiguous. Germline CDR1 DFQATT, CDR2 SNEGSKA (reference sequence). V lost 4 bases and J lost 6, with 15 bases in between. This CDR3 comprises 13 residues. CDR3 sequence: CSAIDMEKDGYTF. In DNA form, the CDR3 reads TGCAGTGCTATTGACATGGAAAAGGATGGCTACACCTTC.

The chain recombines TRBV19 with TRBJ2-1; 8 bases agree with TRBD1. Unmatched junction bases numbered 9, after V lost 5 bases and J lost 9 bases. Germline values: CDR1 LNHDA, CDR2 SQIVND (reference sequence). The length of the CDR3 is 14 residues. The DNA for the CDR3 is TGTGCCAGTAGTCCCAGTCCAGGGGGCAGTGAGCAGTTCTTC. It is translated as CASSPSPGGSEQFF.

This clone appeared a single time. The chain combines TRBV11-2 with TRBJ2-1, with D possibly matching TRBD2 (7 bases). The CDR3 totals 14 residues. Trimming took off 5 bases at V and 8 bases at J, with 16 bases between the two ends. Germline CDR1 SGHAT, CDR2 FQNNGV. As DNA, the CDR3 is TGTGCCAGCAGCCCGCCGTGGGGGGGGCATGAGCAGTTCTTC. Amino acids: CASSPPWGGHEQFF.

CDR3 in DNA: TGTGCCAGCAGCTTAAGGTTAGCGGGGGACAATGAGCAGTTCTTC. Its protein is CASSLRLAGDNEQFF. The chain couples TRBV11-2 to TRBJ2-1; 9 bases fit TRBD2. Germline V lookup: CDR1 SGHAT, CDR2 FQNNGV. This CDR3 contains 15 residues. The junction had 4 bases not matched to a gene; V was cut back by 2 bases and J by 5 bases.

This sequence joins TRBV19 and TRBJ1-1; D may be TRBD1 (6 bases). V was cut by 9 bases and J by 4 bases, with 21 bases left in between. Per the germline V gene, CDR1 is LNHDA and CDR2 is SQIVND (reference sequence). This CDR3 spans 15 amino acids. The chain's CDR3 is CASKHFKQGGTEAFF. Written as DNA, the CDR3 is TGTGCCAGCAAGCACTTTAAACAGGGTGGCACTGAAGCTTTCTTT. Complete variable domain (other parts from reference TRBV19 and TRBJ1-1): DGGITQSPKYLFRKEGQNVTLSCEQNLNHDAMYWYRQDPGQGLRLIYYSQIVNDFQKGDIAEGYSVSREKKESFPLTVTSAQKNPTAFYLCASKHFKQGGTEAFFGQGTRLTVV.

Comment on this clone: One junction end disagrees with the germline gene, perhaps due to a read error. This chain uses TRBV15 with TRBJ1-2, with a tentative D call TRBD1 (5 bases). The germline gives CDR1 LNHNV, CDR2 YYDKDF (reference sequence). The CDR3 covers 13 residues. CDR3 nucleotides: TGTGCCACCAGCAGAGATAAGAGTGGGCAGGGAGCCTTC. Translating gives CATSRDKSGQGAF.